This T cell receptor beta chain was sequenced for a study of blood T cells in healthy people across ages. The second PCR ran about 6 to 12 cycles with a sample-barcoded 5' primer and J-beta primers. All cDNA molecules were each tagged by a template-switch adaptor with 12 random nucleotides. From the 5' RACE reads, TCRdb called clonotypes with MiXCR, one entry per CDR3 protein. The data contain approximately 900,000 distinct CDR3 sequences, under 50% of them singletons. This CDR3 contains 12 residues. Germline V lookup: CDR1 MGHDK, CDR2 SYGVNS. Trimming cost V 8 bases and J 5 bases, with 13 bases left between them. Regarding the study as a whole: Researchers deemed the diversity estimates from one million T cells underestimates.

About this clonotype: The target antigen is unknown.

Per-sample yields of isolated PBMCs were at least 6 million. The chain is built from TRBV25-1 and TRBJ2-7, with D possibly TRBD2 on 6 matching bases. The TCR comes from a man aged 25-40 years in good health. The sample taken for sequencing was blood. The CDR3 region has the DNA TGTGCCAGCGCACGGGGGAATGACGAGCAGTACTTC. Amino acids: CASARGNDEQYF.